This T cell receptor beta chain was retrieved from a study of OX40 agonist ivuxolimab in advanced cancers. This CDR3 is built from 13 residues. Per germline, CDR1 SGHAT and CDR2 FQNNGV. Between the trimmed V and J ends, which lost 1 base and 11 bases, there was a span of 15 bases. On this clone: The antigen remains unidentified.

Method: immunoSEQ multiplex PCR; TCRdb's copy keeps in-frame clones and lacks some. Here the sample spans roughly 48,000 clones, more than 80% being singletons. General study results and limits: Near-lowest levels of clonal expansion characterized partial responders at 0.1-3.0 mg/kg.

The sequences come from CD4+ or CD8+ T cells sorted from blood, collected in a trial of the OX40 agonist ivuxolimab. The receptor was isolated from an adult with an advanced solid tumor such as melanoma, head and neck, liver or kidney cancer. The chain uses TRBV11-2 and TRBJ2-7; tentative D call: TRBD1 (6 bases). The CDR3 nucleotides are TGTGCCAGCAGCTTAGGGGGGCAGCGTCGGGAGTACTTC. This sequence encodes CASSLGGQRREYF.